The present T cell receptor (beta chain) was sequenced within a study of control samples from healthy donors and cancer patients. Libraries were prepared by immunoSEQ multiplex PCR; TCRdb keeps only in-frame clonotypes and omits some of them. The table lists 130,000 to 150,000 clones, 75% to 95% of them singletons. The germline V gene encodes CDR1 KGHDR and CDR2 SFDVKD. Between the trimmed V and J ends, which lost 0 bases and 0 bases, there was a span of 14 bases. The CDR3 runs to 18 residues. The rearrangement links TRBV24-1 to TRBJ2-4, with TRBD1 as a possible D gene (5 bases). Sequencing was carried out using blood. This sequence was found in a man aged 25 to 40 in good health. The CDR3 DNA reads as TGTGCCACCAGTGATTTGCAGGGCCAGCCGAGAGCCAAAAACATTCAGTACTTC. It is translated as CATSDLQGQPRAKNIQYF.